This paragraph reports one T cell receptor (beta chain). Ages ranged from roughly 18 to 100 years, with residence in about 24 US areas. Only in-frame clones appear in the TCRdb table, and some are missing; sequencing was by immunoSEQ multiplex PCR. This sample has fewer than 250,000 clones; approximately 85% occur once, and the top ten carry 9.1%. This entry is derived from a study of blood T cell repertoires in COVID-19. Sequencing was performed on PBMCs or T cells enriched from blood (not recorded which). The receptor's source is a woman in her fifties or sixties with acute COVID-19.

CDR3 DNA sequence: TGTGCCAGCAGTCCCGATGGACAGGGGGTCTGGAGCAATCAGCCCCAGCATTTT. Encoded protein: CASSPDGQGVWSNQPQHF. The V call is TRBV2, the J call TRBJ1-5; 10 bases are a match to TRBD1. The CDR3 contains 18 residues. The germline gives CDR1 SNHLY, CDR2 FYNNEI. V lost 5 bases, J lost 1 base, and 11 bases stayed unmatched.